This T cell receptor (beta chain) was recovered during a study of blood T cell repertoires in COVID-19. At the level of the study: T cells, B-cell-depleted T cells, or PBMCs supplied cDNA or gDNA.

Deletions cut 4 bases from V and 1 base from J, with 10 bases between. The CDR3 is 14 amino acids. Looked up from germline, CDR1 is ENHRY and CDR2 is SYGVKD. Patients of the Seattle cohort, enrolled during active infection, were followed longitudinally. Assay used: immunoSEQ multiplex PCR; TCRdb lists only in-frame clones, some missing. This table has around 310,000 clones, about 90% appearing once. This clonotype was sampled from a woman aged 40 to 50 with COVID-19, enrolled during active disease. The source material was peripheral blood. The chain has TRBV10-3 and TRBJ2-5; tentatively, D is TRBD2 (6 bases). The CDR3 loop is CAISAGVPQETQYF. As DNA, the CDR3 is TGTGCCATCAGTGCGGGAGTCCCCCAAGAGACCCAGTACTTC.